A single sample gave rise to the 3 T cell receptor beta chains below, sequenced in a study of shared clonotypes between healthy human individuals. Here immunoSEQ multiplex PCR was the method, and the copy in TCRdb shows in-frame clones only, minus some. Of some 1 million clones listed, about 74% were seen once; the top ten hold approximately 1.5%. Sequenced material: memory CD4+ T cells sorted from blood. This sample's subset: CD45RA-negative fraction. These receptors all stem from a man aged 18-30 years in good health.

This clone came up a few times. The sample carries other DNA sequences with the same CDR3. The chain couples TRBV11-2 to TRBJ2-3; D is perhaps TRBD2 (5 bases). There are 14 residues in the CDR3. Trimming removed 5 bases at V and 2 bases at J, with 11 bases between. Per the germline V gene, CDR1 is SGHAT and CDR2 is FQNNGV. This CDR3 reads CASSTEGLTDTQYF. The CDR3 DNA reads TGTGCCAGCAGCACAGAGGGCCTCACAGATACGCAGTATTTT.

The DNA for the CDR3 is TGTGCCAGCAGTTACGCGGTTTTCTATGGCTACACCTTC. The encoded protein is CASSYAVFYGYTF. V gene TRBV6-6 combines with J gene TRBJ1-2; D gene unclear. The V and J ends lost 2 bases and 4 bases respectively, with 8 bases between them. Germline V CDR1 and CDR2: MNHNY, SVGAGI (reference sequence). This CDR3 is 13 amino acids long.

About this clone itself: The same CDR3 also results from other DNA sequences found in this sample. The CDR3 reads CASSYSGARGYTF. CDR3 nucleotides: TGTGCCAGCAGTTACTCGGGGGCGCGGGGCTACACCTTC. J is TRBJ1-2 and V is TRBV6-5; perhaps TRBD1 as D (6 bases). The germline CDR1 and CDR2 sequences are MNHEY and SVGAGI. Trimming shortened V by 0 bases and J by 8 bases, and 10 bases separated the two germline ends. CDR3 length equals 13 residues.